This paragraph reports one TCR beta chain. No antigen is known for it. In germline, CDR1 is SGDLS, CDR2 YYNGEE. Trimming removed 4 bases from V and 0 bases from J, with 28 bases in between. The CDR3 runs 20 residues. The sample comes from a study of OX40 agonist ivuxolimab in advanced cancers. The protocol was immunoSEQ multiplex PCR, while the TCRdb copy is restricted to in-frame clones and leaves out a portion. The table has 95,000 to 100,000 clones, about 80% seen once; the top ten hold more than 1.1%. Autoimmune disease history or systemic immunosuppression disqualified patients. Whole-study results and caveats: Expanded peripheral T-cell antigen specificity went undetermined.

The gene calls are TRBV9 and TRBJ1-1, with D possibly matching TRBD1 (6 bases). The input for sequencing was CD4+ or CD8+ T cells sorted from blood, taken in a trial of the OX40 agonist ivuxolimab. This TCR was sampled from an adult with an advanced solid tumor such as melanoma, head and neck, liver or kidney cancer. The CDR3 here is CASSSSGGSERRGVNTEAFF. DNA for the CDR3: TGTGCCAGCAGCAGTAGTGGAGGGAGTGAAAGGAGGGGGGTGAACACTGAAGCTTTCTTT.